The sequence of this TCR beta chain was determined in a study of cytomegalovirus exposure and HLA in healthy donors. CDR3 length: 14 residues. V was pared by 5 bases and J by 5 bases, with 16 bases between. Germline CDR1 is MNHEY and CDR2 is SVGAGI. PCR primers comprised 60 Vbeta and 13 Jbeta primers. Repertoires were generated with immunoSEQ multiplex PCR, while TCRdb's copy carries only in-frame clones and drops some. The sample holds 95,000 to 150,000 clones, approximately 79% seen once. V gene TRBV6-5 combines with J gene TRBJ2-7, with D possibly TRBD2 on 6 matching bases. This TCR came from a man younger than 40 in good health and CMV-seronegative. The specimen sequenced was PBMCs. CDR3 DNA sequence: TGTGCCAGCAGTATGATATCGGGGGACCACGAGCAGTACTTC. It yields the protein CASSMISGDHEQYF.